This record concerns one T cell receptor (beta chain) sequence. Its antigen is still unknown. The sample belongs to a study of a mutant IDH1 vaccine in newly diagnosed glioma. Study observations and caveats: Evidence of vaccine-induced immune responses was documented in approximately 93% of patients. Top-clonotype changes in peripheral T cells seemed unrelated to pseudoprogression.

Profiling relied on immunoSEQ multiplex PCR, and the TCRdb table lists in-frame clones only, not all of them. The repertoire holds about 24,000 clones, with around 80% as singletons. The time point is: week 11, during vaccination. Each dose of the vaccine consisted of 300 ug of mutant IDH1 20-mer peptide, with topical imiquimod. V dropped 3 bases and J dropped 6 bases, with 8 bases sitting between them. Germline CDR1 is SEHNR and CDR2 is FQNEAQ (reference sequence). The CDR3 contains 12 residues. The source is a man aged 40-55 years with glioma. The sample in question was PBMCs, obtained from a glioma patient whose treatment included an IDH1 peptide vaccine. The chain uses TRBV7-9 and TRBJ1-1; D remains ambiguous. The CDR3 loop reads CASSFTKPEAFF. CDR3 DNA sequence: TGTGCCAGCAGCTTCACCAAGCCTGAAGCTTTCTTT.